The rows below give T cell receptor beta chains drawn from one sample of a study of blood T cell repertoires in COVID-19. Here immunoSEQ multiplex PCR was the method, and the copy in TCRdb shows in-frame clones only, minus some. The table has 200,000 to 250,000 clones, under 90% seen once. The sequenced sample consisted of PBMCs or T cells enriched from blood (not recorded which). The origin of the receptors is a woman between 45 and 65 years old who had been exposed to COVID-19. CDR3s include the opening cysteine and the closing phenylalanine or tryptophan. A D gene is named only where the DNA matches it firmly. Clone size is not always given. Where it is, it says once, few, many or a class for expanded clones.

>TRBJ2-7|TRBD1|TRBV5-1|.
TGCGCCAGCAGCCTCCAGGGGGCGTTGTCCTACGAGCAGTACTTC
CASSLQGALSYEQYF
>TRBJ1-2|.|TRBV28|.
TGTGCCAGCAGTCCCCTTCGACTGAACTATGGCTACACCTTC
CASSPLRLNYGYTF
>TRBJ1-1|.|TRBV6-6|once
TGTGCCAGCAGTTACTCTCCGCCGGGAGGGGCTTTCTTT
CASSYSPPGGAFF
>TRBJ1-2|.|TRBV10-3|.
TGTGCCATCAGTGAGTCGAAGGGGTTAGGCTATGGCTACACCTTC
CAISESKGLGYGYTF
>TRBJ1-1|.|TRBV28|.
TGTGCCAGCGGGCTGGGTCGGAGGGAGGGCACTGAAGCTTTCTTT
CASGLGRREGTEAFF
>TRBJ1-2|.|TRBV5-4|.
TGTGCCAGCAGCTTGGGCGGGGTTGGCTACACCTTC
CASSLGGVGYTF
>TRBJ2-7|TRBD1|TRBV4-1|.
TGCGCCAGCAGCCATGCCTCGACAGGGATCTACGAGCAGTACTTC
CASSHASTGIYEQYF
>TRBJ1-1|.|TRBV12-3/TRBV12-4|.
TGTGCCAGCAGTGGCGGCTACACTGAAGCTTTCTTT
CASSGGYTEAFF
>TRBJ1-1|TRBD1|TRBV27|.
TGTGCCAGCAGTTTAGGACAGGTGAACACTGAAGCTTTCTTT
CASSLGQVNTEAFF
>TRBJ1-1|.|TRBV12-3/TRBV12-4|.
TGTGCCAGCAGTTTCAGCGGGGGCACTGAAGCTTTCTTT
CASSFSGGTEAFF
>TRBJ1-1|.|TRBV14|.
TGTGCCAGCGGCGCCGGACTCAACACTGAAGCTTTCTTT
CASGAGLNTEAFF
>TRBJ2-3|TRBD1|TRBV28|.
TGTGCCAGCAGAAGGACAGGGGGAGCAGATACGCAGTATTTT
CASRRTGGADTQYF
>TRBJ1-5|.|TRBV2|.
TGTGCCAGCGATGCGTCAGGGGGCAATCAGCCCCAGCATTTT
CASDASGGNQPQHF
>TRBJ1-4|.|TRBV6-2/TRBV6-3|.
TGTGCCAGCAGTGGCAGGACGCCCCTAAGGGGTGAAAAACTGTTTTTT
CASSGRTPLRGEKLFF
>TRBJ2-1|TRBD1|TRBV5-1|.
TGCGCCAGCAGCACAAACAGGGGCAATGAGCAGTTCTTC
CASSTNRGNEQFF